This TCR beta chain derives from a study of T cell changes during pregnancy in multiple sclerosis. Germline V lookup: CDR1 MNHEY, CDR2 SVGAGI. V lost 5 bases, J lost 5 bases, and 8 bases stayed unmatched. This CDR3 has 15 amino acids. The data were produced by immunoSEQ multiplex PCR, yet TCRdb's version contains in-frame clones alone and is incomplete. Here the sample spans around 67,000 clones, roughly 88% being singletons. The rearrangement uses TRBV6-5 and TRBJ1-5; 8 positions match TRBD1. Material: peripheral blood, obtained after pregnancy. The sequence was obtained from a female donor in good health, enrolled as a control in a pregnancy study. The CDR3 DNA reads TGTGCCAGCAGTACCCCGACAGGGGTCCATCAGCCCCAGCATTTT. It translates to CASSTPTGVHQPQHF.